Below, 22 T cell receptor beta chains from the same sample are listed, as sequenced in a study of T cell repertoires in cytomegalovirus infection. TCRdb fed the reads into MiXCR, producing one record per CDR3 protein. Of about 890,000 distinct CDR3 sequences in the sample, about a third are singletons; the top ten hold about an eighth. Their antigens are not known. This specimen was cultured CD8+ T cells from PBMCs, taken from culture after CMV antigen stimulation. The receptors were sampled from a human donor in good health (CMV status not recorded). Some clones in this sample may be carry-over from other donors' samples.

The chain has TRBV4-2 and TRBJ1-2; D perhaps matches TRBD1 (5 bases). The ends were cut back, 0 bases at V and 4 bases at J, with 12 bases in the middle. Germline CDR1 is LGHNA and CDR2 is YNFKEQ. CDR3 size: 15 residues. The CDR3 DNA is TGTGCCAGCAGCCAAGAAGAACAGGCAACCTATGGCTACACCTTC. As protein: CASSQEEQATYGYTF.

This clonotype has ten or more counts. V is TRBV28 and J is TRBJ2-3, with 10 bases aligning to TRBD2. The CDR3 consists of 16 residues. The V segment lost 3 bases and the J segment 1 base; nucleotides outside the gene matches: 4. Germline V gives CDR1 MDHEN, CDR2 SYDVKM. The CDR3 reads CASSLLAGVGTDTQYF. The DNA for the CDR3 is TGTGCCAGCAGTTTGCTAGCGGGGGTAGGCACAGATACGCAGTATTTT. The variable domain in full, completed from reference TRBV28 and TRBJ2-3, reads DVKVTQSSRYLVKRTGEKVFLECVQDMDHENMFWYRQDPGLGLRLIYFSYDVKMKEKGDIPEGYSVSREKKERFSLILESASTNQTSMYLCASSLLAGVGTDTQYFGPGTRLTVL.

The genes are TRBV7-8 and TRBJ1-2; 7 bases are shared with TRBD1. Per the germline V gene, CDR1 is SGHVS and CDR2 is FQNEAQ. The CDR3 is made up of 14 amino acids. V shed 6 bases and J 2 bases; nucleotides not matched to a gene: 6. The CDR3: CASRATGRNYGYTF. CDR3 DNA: TGTGCCAGCAGGGCGACAGGGAGGAACTATGGCTACACCTTC. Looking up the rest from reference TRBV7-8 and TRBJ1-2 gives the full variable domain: GAGVSQSPRYKVAKRGQDVALRCDPISGHVSLFWYQQALGQGPEFLTYFQNEAQLDKSGLPSDRFFAERPEGSVSTLKIQRTQQEDSAVYLCASRATGRNYGYTFGSGTRLTVV.

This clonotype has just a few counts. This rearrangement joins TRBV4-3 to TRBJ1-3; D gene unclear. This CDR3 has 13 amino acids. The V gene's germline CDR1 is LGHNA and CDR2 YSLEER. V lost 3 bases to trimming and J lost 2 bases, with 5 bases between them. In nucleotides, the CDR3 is TGCGCCAGCAGCCACAGTCCTGGAAACACCATATATTTT. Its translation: CASSHSPGNTIYF.

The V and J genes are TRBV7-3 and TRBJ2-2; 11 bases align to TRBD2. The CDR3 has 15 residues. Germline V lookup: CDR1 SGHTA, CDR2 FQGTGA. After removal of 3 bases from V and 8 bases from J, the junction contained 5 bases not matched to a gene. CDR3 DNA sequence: TGTGCCAGCAGCTTCCCGACTAGCGGGGAGGGGGAGCTGTTTTTT. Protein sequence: CASSFPTSGEGELFF.

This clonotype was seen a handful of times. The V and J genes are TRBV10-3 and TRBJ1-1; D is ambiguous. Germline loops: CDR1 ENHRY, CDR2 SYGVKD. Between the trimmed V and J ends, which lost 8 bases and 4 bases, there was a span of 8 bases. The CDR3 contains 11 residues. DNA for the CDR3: TGTGCCATCGTGGGGTCCACTGAAGCTTTCTTT. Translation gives CAIVGSTEAFF.

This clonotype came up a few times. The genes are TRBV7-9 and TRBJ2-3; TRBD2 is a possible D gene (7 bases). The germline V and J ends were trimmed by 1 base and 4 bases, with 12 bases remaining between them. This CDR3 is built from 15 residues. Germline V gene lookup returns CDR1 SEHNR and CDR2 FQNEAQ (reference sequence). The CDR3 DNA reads TGTGCCAGCAGCTTAGGAGGGGGGGGCCCAGATACGCAGTATTTT. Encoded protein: CASSLGGGGPDTQYF.

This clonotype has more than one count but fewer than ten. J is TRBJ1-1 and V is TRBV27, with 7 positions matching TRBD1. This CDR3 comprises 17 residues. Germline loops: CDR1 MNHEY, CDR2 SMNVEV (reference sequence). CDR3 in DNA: TGTGCTCGCATTTCTCGGACAGGCCGATCCGAGAACACTGAAGCTTTCTTT. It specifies CARISRTGRSENTEAFF.

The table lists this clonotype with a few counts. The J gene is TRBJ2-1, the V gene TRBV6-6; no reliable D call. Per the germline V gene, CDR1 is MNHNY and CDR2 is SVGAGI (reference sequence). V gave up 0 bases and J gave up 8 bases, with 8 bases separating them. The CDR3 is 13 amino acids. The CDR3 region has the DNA TGTGCCAGCAGTTACTCGCCCTTGGATGAGCAGTTCTTC. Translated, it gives CASSYSPLDEQFF.

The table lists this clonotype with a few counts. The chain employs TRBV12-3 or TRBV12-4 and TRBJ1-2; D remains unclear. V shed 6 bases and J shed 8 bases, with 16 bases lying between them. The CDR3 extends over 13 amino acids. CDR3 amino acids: CASRQVEGNGYTF. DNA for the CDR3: TGTGCCAGCAGACAAGTGGAGGGAAACGGCTACACCTTC.

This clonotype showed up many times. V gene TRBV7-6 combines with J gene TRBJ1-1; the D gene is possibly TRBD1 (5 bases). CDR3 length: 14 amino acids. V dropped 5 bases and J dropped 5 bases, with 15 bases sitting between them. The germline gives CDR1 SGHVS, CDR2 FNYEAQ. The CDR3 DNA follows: TGTGCCAGCAGCCCCGGGGACCTGGGGACTGAAGCTTTCTTT. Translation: CASSPGDLGTEAFF. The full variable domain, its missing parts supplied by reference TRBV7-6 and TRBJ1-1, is GAGVSQSPRYKVTKRGQDVALRCDPISGHVSLYWYRQALGQGPEFLTYFNYEAQQDKSGLPNDRFSAERPEGSISTLTIQRTEQRDSAMYRCASSPGDLGTEAFFGQGTRLTVV.

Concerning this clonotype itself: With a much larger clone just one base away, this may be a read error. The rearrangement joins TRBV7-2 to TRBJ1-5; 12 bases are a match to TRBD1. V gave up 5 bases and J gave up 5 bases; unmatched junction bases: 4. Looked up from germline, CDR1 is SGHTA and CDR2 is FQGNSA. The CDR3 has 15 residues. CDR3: CASSPWDRGHQPQHF. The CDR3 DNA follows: TGTGCCAGCAGCCCATGGGACAGGGGGCATCAGCCCCAGCATTTT.

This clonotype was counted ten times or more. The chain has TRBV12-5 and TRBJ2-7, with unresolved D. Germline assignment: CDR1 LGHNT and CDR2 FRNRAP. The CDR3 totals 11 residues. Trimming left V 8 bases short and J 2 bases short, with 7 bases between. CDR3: CASTATYEQYF. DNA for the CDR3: TGTGCTAGTACAGCGACCTACGAGCAGTACTTC.

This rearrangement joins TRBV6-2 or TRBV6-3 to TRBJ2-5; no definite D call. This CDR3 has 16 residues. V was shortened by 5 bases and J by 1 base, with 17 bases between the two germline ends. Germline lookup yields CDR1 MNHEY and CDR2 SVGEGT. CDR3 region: CASSLGPQRTQETQYF. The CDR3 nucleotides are TGTGCCAGCAGTCTCGGCCCTCAGCGAACCCAAGAGACCCAGTACTTC.

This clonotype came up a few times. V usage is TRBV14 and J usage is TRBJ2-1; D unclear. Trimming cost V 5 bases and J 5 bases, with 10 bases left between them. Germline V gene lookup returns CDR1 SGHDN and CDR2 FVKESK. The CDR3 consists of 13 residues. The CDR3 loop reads CASSETRHNEQFF. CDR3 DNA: TGTGCCAGCAGCGAAACAAGACACAATGAGCAGTTCTTC.

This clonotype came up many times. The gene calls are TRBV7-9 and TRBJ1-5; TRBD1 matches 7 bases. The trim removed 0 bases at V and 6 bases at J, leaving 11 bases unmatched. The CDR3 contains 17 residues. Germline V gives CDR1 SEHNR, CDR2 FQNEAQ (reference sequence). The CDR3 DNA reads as TGTGCCAGCAGCTTAGCGCCCGACAGGGAAGTGGGTCAGCCCCAGCATTTT. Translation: CASSLAPDREVGQPQHF. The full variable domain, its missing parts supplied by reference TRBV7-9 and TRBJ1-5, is DTGVSQNPRHKITKRGQNVTFRCDPISEHNRLYWYRQTLGQGPEFLTYFQNEAQLEKSRLLSDRFSAERPKGSFSTLEIQRTEQGDSAMYLCASSLAPDREVGQPQHFGDGTRLSIL.

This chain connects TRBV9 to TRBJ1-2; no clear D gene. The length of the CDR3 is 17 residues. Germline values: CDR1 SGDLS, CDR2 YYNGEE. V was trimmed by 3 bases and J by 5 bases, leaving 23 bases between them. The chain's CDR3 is CASSESPRGADPYGYTF. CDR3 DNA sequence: TGTGCCAGCAGCGAGAGCCCCCGGGGAGCAGACCCTTATGGCTACACCTTC.

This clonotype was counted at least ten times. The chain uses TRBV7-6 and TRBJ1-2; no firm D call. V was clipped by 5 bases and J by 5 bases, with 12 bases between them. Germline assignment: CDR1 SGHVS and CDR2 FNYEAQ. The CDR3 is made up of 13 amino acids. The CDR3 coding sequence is TGTGCCAGCAGCCCCGCGGAAACTTATGGCTACACCTTC. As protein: CASSPAETYGYTF. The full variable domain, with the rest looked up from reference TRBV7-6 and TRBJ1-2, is GAGVSQSPRYKVTKRGQDVALRCDPISGHVSLYWYRQALGQGPEFLTYFNYEAQQDKSGLPNDRFSAERPEGSISTLTIQRTEQRDSAMYRCASSPAETYGYTFGSGTRLTVV.

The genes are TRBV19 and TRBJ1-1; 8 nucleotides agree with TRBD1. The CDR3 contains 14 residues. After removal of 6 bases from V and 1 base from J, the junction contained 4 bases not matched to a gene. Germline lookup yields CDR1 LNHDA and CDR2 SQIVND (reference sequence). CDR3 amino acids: CASRVRGQNTEAFF. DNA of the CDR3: TGTGCCAGTAGGGTCAGGGGGCAGAACACTGAAGCTTTCTTT. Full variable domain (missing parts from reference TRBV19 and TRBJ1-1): DGGITQSPKYLFRKEGQNVTLSCEQNLNHDAMYWYRQDPGQGLRLIYYSQIVNDFQKGDIAEGYSVSREKKESFPLTVTSAQKNPTAFYLCASRVRGQNTEAFFGQGTRLTVV.

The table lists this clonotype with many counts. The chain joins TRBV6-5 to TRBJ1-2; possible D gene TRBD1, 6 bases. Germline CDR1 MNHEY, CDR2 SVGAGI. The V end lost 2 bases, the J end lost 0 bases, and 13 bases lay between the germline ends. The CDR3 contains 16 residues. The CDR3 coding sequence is TGTGCCAGCAGTTACGTTCCAGGGGAGGCTAACTATGGCTACACCTTC. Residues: CASSYVPGEANYGYTF.

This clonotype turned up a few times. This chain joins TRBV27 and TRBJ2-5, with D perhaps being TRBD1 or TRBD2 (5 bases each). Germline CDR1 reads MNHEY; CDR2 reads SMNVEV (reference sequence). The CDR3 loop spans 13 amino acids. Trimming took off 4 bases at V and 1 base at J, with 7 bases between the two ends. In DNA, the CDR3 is TGTGCCAGCAGTTGGGACCTCCAAGAGACCCAGTACTTC. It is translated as CASSWDLQETQYF.

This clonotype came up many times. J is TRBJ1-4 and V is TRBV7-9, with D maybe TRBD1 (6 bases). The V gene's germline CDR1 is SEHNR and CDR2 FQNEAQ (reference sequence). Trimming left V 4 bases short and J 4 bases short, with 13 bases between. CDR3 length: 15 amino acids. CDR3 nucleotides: TGTGCCAGCAGCTCCCCGGGACAAAGTAATGAAAAACTGTTTTTT. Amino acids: CASSSPGQSNEKLFF.